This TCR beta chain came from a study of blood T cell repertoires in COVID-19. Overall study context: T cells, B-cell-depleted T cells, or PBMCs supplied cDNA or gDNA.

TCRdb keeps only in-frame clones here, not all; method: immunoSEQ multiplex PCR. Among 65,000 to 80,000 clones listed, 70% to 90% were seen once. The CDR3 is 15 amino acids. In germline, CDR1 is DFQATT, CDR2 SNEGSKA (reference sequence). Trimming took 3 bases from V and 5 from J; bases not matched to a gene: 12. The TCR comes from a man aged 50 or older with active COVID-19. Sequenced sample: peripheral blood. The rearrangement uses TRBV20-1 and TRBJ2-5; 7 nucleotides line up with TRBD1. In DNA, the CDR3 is TGCAGTGCTAGTCGTGGGACAGTCGCAAGCGAGACCCAGTACTTC. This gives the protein CSASRGTVASETQYF.